This entry describes one T cell receptor beta chain. The antigen is undetermined. For TCRbeta, the library was prepared with unique molecular identifiers. Using its own MiXCR run on the PCR reads, TCRdb lists one record per CDR3 protein. Seen here are approximately 980,000 distinct CDR3 sequences, less than 30% observed once, and the top ten hold around 30%. These data originate in a study of T-cell reconstitution after alpha-beta-depleted transplantation in children. Study outcomes and limitations: Most T-cell counts and diversity one year after the transplant came from T cells that were newly produced. As was reported, about two months after transplant, alpha-beta T cells came from several hundred expanded graft clones. Elevated TCRbeta diversity at day 60 was traced, in some patients, to surviving recipient T cells and thymic progenitors.

The CDR3 runs 21 residues. V was shortened by 3 bases and J by 1 base, with 28 bases between the two germline ends. The receptor comes from a boy in the first two years of life who had a stem cell transplant for SCID, so the T cells may come from the graft donor. The chain is built from TRBV12-3 or TRBV12-4 and TRBJ1-3; TRBD1 is a possible D gene (6 bases). Source: PBMCs, mostly from graft donor cells, taken 360 days after TCRalphabeta/CD19-depleted stem cell transplant. CDR3: CASSFPPLRWGQSFSGNTIYF. CDR3 in DNA: TGTGCCAGCAGTTTCCCTCCTCTCCGGTGGGGACAATCGTTTTCTGGAAACACCATATATTTT.